These 9 T cell receptor beta chains were sequenced from one sample in a study of cytomegalovirus exposure and HLA in healthy donors. Researchers ran the PCR with 60 Vbeta and 13 Jbeta primers. Repertoires were generated with immunoSEQ multiplex PCR, while TCRdb's copy carries only in-frame clones and drops some. The data hold about 170,000 clones, with around 85% observed a single time. What was sequenced was PBMCs. Every receptor here comes from a male donor in good health and CMV-seronegative.

V usage is TRBV10-3 and J usage is TRBJ2-7; 7 bases fit TRBD2. Germline CDR1 ENHRY, CDR2 SYGVKD. J was trimmed by 7 bases and V by 3 bases; bases with no gene match: 9. This CDR3 spans 14 amino acids. DNA of the CDR3: TGTGCCATCAGTGATGGGGGGGGAGGGCGGGAGCAGTACTTC. It is translated as CAISDGGGGREQYF.

The rearrangement joins TRBV30 to TRBJ2-5; TRBD1 might be the D (6 bases). Near its end, the DNA agrees better with TRBJ2-7, so the J call may be wrong. Germline CDR1 is GTSNPN and CDR2 is SVGIG (reference sequence). The CDR3 length is 13 residues. This chain's CDR3 is CAWSGGGKNEQYF. CDR3 in DNA: TGTGCCTGGAGTGGAGGGGGTAAGAACGAGCAGTACTTC.

The rearrangement links TRBV25-1 to TRBJ1-4; D remains ambiguous. This CDR3 has 16 amino acids. Germline V gene lookup returns CDR1 MGHDK and CDR2 SYGVNS. V was pared by 3 bases and J by 0 bases, with 11 bases between. CDR3 nucleotides: TGTGCCAGCAGTGACCCTTCTACGGCAACTAATGAAAAACTGTTTTTT. Amino acid sequence: CASSDPSTATNEKLFF.

The V and J genes are TRBV19 and TRBJ1-6, with TRBD1 matching 10 bases. J lost 7 bases, V lost 5 bases, and 8 bases had no gene match. Germline V gene data show CDR1 as LNHDA and CDR2 as SQIVND (reference sequence). CDR3 length: 16 amino acids. The CDR3 DNA is TGTGCCAGTAGTCCAGGGGACAGGGGTTGGAATTCACCCCTCCACTTT. This gives the protein CASSPGDRGWNSPLHF.

The CDR3 bases are TGTGCCAGTAGTACCTATGGACTGAGCTCCTACGAGCAGTACTTC. It specifies CASSTYGLSSYEQYF. The V and J genes are TRBV19 and TRBJ2-7, with D perhaps TRBD2 (5 bases). V dropped 4 bases and J dropped 0 bases, with 13 bases sitting between them. Germline V CDR1 and CDR2: LNHDA, SQIVND (reference sequence). The CDR3 contains 15 residues.

This rearrangement joins TRBV19 to TRBJ2-3; 8 bases fit TRBD2. Looked up from germline, CDR1 is LNHDA and CDR2 is SQIVND (reference sequence). The CDR3 runs to 15 residues. V trimming: 0 bases; J trimming: 1 base; junction bases outside the gene matches: 0. The CDR3 DNA is TGTGCCAGTAGTATAGAAGCGGGGGGCACAGATACGCAGTATTTT. Protein: CASSIEAGGTDTQYF.

V gene TRBV2 combines with J gene TRBJ2-5; TRBD1 matches 10 bases. The CDR3 covers 14 residues. V gave up 7 bases and J gave up 6 bases; unmatched junction bases: 8. The germline gives CDR1 SNHLY, CDR2 FYNNEI. The CDR3, as DNA: TGTGCCAGCACTTCCGGGACAGGGGACAAGACCCAGTACTTC. Translating gives CASTSGTGDKTQYF.

This chain joins TRBV5-4 and TRBJ2-3, with TRBD1 as a possible D gene (5 bases). Germline V lookup: CDR1 SGHNT, CDR2 YYREEE (reference sequence). V lost 0 bases to trimming and J lost 3 bases, with 8 bases between them. This CDR3 is 14 amino acids long. CDR3 coding DNA: TGTGCCAGCAGCTTGGCTCGACAGACAGATACGCAGTATTTT. Its protein is CASSLARQTDTQYF.

The V and J genes are TRBV5-1 and TRBJ1-6, with TRBD1 matching over 9 bases. CDR1 SGHRS and CDR2 YFSETQ come from the germline V gene. The CDR3 contains 17 residues. Germline trimming cut 0 bases from V and 10 bases from J; bases unmatched to any gene: 11. This CDR3 is CASSLATRDRATSPLHF. The CDR3 DNA is TGCGCCAGCAGCTTGGCTACCCGGGACAGGGCCACATCACCCCTCCACTTT.